This T cell receptor (beta chain) was retrieved from a study of cytotoxic CD8 clonotypes in ibrutinib-treated CLL. Study overall: Patients: about a dozen relapsed/refractory, about 14 treatment-naive, fewer than 18 IGHV unmutated. Among patients, some 24 responded partially and 2 completely; roughly 14 then stayed remitted and some 12 progressed after median approximately 68 months.

About 2 micrograms of genomic DNA, which was extracted from cryopreserved PBMCs, served as the material used for the TCR beta libraries. The targeted sequencing depth was 1 in 200,000 to 1 in 1 million T cells. Sequenced by immunoSEQ multiplex PCR; TCRdb stores in-frame clones only, minus some. The sample yields approximately 9,200 clones, 60% to 80% seen once. V was shortened by 5 bases and J by 0 bases, with 11 bases between the two germline ends. The CDR3 contains 15 residues. The germline V gene encodes CDR1 MNHEY and CDR2 SMNVEV (reference sequence). The sample consisted of PBMCs, taken before ibrutinib treatment. This rearrangement joins TRBV27 to TRBJ2-4; a weak D match, TRBD1 (5 bases). This receptor was obtained from a human donor with chronic lymphocytic leukemia. In DNA, the CDR3 is TGTGCCAGCAGTCCATACGACAGAGCCAAAAACATTCAGTACTTC. Amino acid sequence: CASSPYDRAKNIQYF.